The 29 T cell receptor beta chains reported below all come from one sample, sequenced in a study of cytomegalovirus exposure and HLA in healthy donors (dated by TCRdb to between 2016 and 2019). Receptors were amplified or captured by the immunoSEQ multiplex PCR assay. For the multiplex PCR, a mixture combining 60 forward primers for TCR Vbeta segments and 13 reverse primers for TCR Jbeta segments was used. Entries here come from immuneACCESS through TCRdb and include only in-frame sequences with V and J called. Some clones fail to appear in such tables; in the studies checked, an unresolved V gene covers under half of the shortfall, and the cause of the remainder is unknown. In all, the sample holds fewer than 85,000 clones, and more than 65% of those were seen once. The leading ten clones occupy 9.5% to 13% of the sample. Sequenced input: PBMCs. The receptors were gathered from a male donor in good health and CMV-seropositive.

The V gene is TRBV6-1, the J gene TRBJ1-2; TRBD1 might be the D (5 bases). This CDR3 region has 15 residues. Per germline, CDR1 MNHNS and CDR2 SASEGT. Trimming left V 0 bases short and J 4 bases short, with 12 bases between. The CDR3 DNA reads as TGTGCCAGCAGTGAAGCGCTCGGGACTGCCTATGGCTACACCTTC. This encodes CASSEALGTAYGYTF.

This clone was detected a few times. V is TRBV11-2 and J is TRBJ1-1, with D unclear. This CDR3 has 15 amino acids. Germline values: CDR1 SGHAT, CDR2 FQNNGV. The germline V and J ends were trimmed by 1 base and 1 base, with 10 bases remaining between them. The CDR3 loop is CASSLVLEGNTEAFF. As DNA, the CDR3 is TGTGCCAGCAGCTTAGTTCTTGAGGGGAACACTGAAGCTTTCTTT.

The chain combines TRBV2 with TRBJ1-3; 9 positions agree with TRBD1. V lost 6 bases, J lost 4 bases, and 7 bases stayed unmatched. The CDR3 has 15 residues. CDR1 is SNHLY and CDR2 is FYNNEI in the germline V gene. This chain's CDR3 is CASSSDRGKGNTIYF. The CDR3 DNA sequence: TGTGCCAGCAGCTCCGACAGGGGGAAGGGAAACACCATATATTTT.

The chain links TRBV7-2 to TRBJ1-1, with 7 nucleotides matching TRBD1. V shed 5 bases, J shed 3 bases, and the junction held 3 bases outside the gene matches. In germline, CDR1 is SGHTA, CDR2 FQGNSA. The CDR3 has 13 residues. Written as DNA, the CDR3 is TGTGCCAGCAGCATAGACAGGGACACTGAAGCTTTCTTT. It specifies CASSIDRDTEAFF.

This clone was detected only a few times. CDR3 sequence reads: CASSARTGTDTQYF. CDR3 nucleotides: TGTGCCAGCAGCGCCCGGACAGGCACAGATACGCAGTATTTT. The rearrangement uses TRBV7-2 and TRBJ2-3, with D perhaps matching TRBD1 (6 bases). Trimming stripped 5 bases from V and 1 base from J, with 10 bases between. This CDR3 region has 14 residues. Germline CDR1 SGHTA, CDR2 FQGNSA.

V and J are TRBV2 and TRBJ1-5, with 8 positions matching TRBD1. This CDR3 comprises 14 residues. Germline V gene sequence: CDR1 SNHLY, CDR2 FYNNEI. V lost 7 bases and J lost 1; bases outside the gene matches: 3. Here the CDR3 reads CASNRDRSNQPQHF. The CDR3 DNA reads TGTGCCAGCAACCGGGACAGGAGCAATCAGCCCCAGCATTTT.

The J gene is TRBJ1-2, the V gene TRBV10-3, with D perhaps matching TRBD1 (5 bases). This CDR3 has 17 residues. Trimming left V 4 bases short and J 6 bases short, with 24 bases between. Germline CDR1 ENHRY, CDR2 SYGVKD. The CDR3 sequence is CAISVGIGGSRVDGYTF. In DNA, the CDR3 is TGTGCCATCAGTGTCGGCATTGGGGGGTCTAGAGTAGATGGCTACACCTTC.

The chain joins TRBV21-1 to TRBJ2-3; the table's D gene call, TRBD2, was not cross checked with the DNA. TRBV21-1 is classified as a pseudogene. The CDR3 extends over 17 amino acids. CDR3 amino acids: CASSKALGGPLTDTQYF. Written as DNA, the CDR3 is TGTGCCAGCAGCAAAGCGCTGGGAGGGCCGCTCACAGATACGCAGTATTTT.

This clone was observed a handful of times. This chain links TRBV4-1 with TRBJ2-6, with 10 positions matching TRBD1. The length of the CDR3 is 21 residues. The V and J ends lost 0 bases and 0 bases, in that order; junction bases with no gene match: 11. The germline CDR1 and CDR2 sequences are MGHRA and YSYEKL. CDR3 amino acids: CASSQDESLGQGLSGANVLTF. CDR3 DNA: TGCGCCAGCAGCCAAGACGAAAGCCTGGGACAGGGGCTCTCTGGGGCCAACGTCCTGACTTTC.

The rearrangement joins TRBV10-2 to TRBJ2-7; 10 nucleotides agree with TRBD2. The length of the CDR3 is 16 residues. Losses at the gene ends were 0 bases for V and 2 bases for J; bases not matched to a gene: 4. Germline CDR1 reads WSHSY; CDR2 reads SAAADI. The CDR3 DNA follows: TGCGCCAGCAGTGAGTCGAGTCTAGCGGGGGCCTACGAGCAGTACTTC. Amino acids: CASSESSLAGAYEQYF.

The rearrangement links TRBV5-1 to TRBJ2-3, with D perhaps matching TRBD1 (5 bases). The CDR3 contains 17 residues. From germline, CDR1 is SGHRS and CDR2 YFSETQ. Trimming removed 4 bases at V and 0 bases at J, with 18 bases between. The CDR3: CASSPRQRRTSTDTQYF. As DNA, the CDR3 is TGCGCCAGCAGCCCACGACAGAGGCGTACTAGCACAGATACGCAGTATTTT. Complete variable domain (other parts from reference TRBV5-1 and TRBJ2-3): KAGVTQTPRYLIKTRGQQVTLSCSPISGHRSVSWYQQTPGQGLQFLFEYFSETQRNKGNFPGRFSGRQFSNSRSEMNVSTLELGDSALYLCASSPRQRRTSTDTQYFGPGTRLTVL.

The chain joins TRBV30 to TRBJ2-7, with D possibly TRBD1 on 5 matching bases. CDR1 and CDR2 from the germline V gene are GTSNPN and SVGIG (reference sequence). The V and J ends lost 0 bases and 5 bases respectively, with 11 bases between them. The CDR3 sequence is 13 residues long. In DNA form, the CDR3 reads TGTGCCTGGAGTGTACTTGCAGGGAACGAGCAGTACTTC. Translating gives CAWSVLAGNEQYF.

The V call is TRBV11-2, the J call TRBJ2-1, with 10 bases aligning to TRBD1. Trimming removed 5 bases from V and 8 bases from J; junction bases left unmatched: 3. This CDR3 is built from 13 residues. CDR1 and CDR2 (germline): SGHAT, FQNNGV. The CDR3 reads CASSRDRGHEQFF. In DNA, the CDR3 is TGTGCCAGCAGCAGGGACAGGGGCCATGAGCAGTTCTTC.

This sequence joins TRBV4-1 and TRBJ2-5, with D possibly TRBD2 on 6 matching bases. This CDR3 is 14 amino acids long. CDR1 and CDR2 (germline): MGHRA, YSYEKL. Between the trimmed V and J ends, which lost 0 bases and 5 bases, there was a span of 10 bases. CDR3 in amino acids: CASSQDLRGETQYF. The CDR3 DNA is TGCGCCAGCAGCCAAGATCTTCGGGGGGAGACCCAGTACTTC.

The chain carries TRBV7-6 and TRBJ2-5; 7 bases agree with TRBD2. The CDR3 consists of 15 residues. The V gene end was trimmed by 0 bases and the J gene end by 4 bases; junction bases not matched to a gene: 5. The germline V gene has CDR1 SGHVS and CDR2 FNYEAQ. CDR3: CASSLAVGRGETQYF. The CDR3 DNA sequence: TGTGCCAGCAGCTTAGCGGTGGGGAGGGGAGAGACCCAGTACTTC.

This clone occurred a few times. V and J are TRBV15 and TRBJ1-5, with no clear D. The CDR3 loop spans 13 amino acids. V was pared by 1 base and J by 9 bases, with 10 bases between. The V gene's germline CDR1 is LNHNV and CDR2 YYDKDF (reference sequence). The CDR3 sequence is CATSRVISGPQHF. In DNA form, the CDR3 reads TGTGCCACCAGCAGAGTCATCTCCGGGCCCCAGCATTTT. The variable domain in full, with the rest retrieved from reference TRBV15 and TRBJ1-5, is DAMVIQNPRYQVTQFGKPVTLSCSQTLNHNVMYWYQQKSSQAPKLLFHYYDKDFNNEADTPDNFQSRRPNTSFCFLDIRSPGLGDTAMYLCATSRVISGPQHFGDGTRLSIL.

This rearrangement joins TRBV4-2 to TRBJ1-4, with TRBD1 matching 9 bases. With 3 bases clipped from V and 2 bases from J, the junction kept 4 bases outside the gene matches. This CDR3 spans 16 amino acids. The germline V gene encodes CDR1 LGHNA and CDR2 YNFKEQ. CDR3 bases: TGTGCCAGCAGCCAGGCTGGGACAGGGACTAATGAAAAACTGTTTTTT. It encodes CASSQAGTGTNEKLFF.

The rearrangement joins TRBV9 to TRBJ1-1, with unresolved D. This CDR3 has 15 residues. V lost 0 bases and J lost 0, with 9 bases in between. Germline V gene lookup returns CDR1 SGDLS and CDR2 YYNGEE. CDR3 sequence: CASSVGAGLNTEAFF. The CDR3 DNA is TGTGCCAGCAGCGTAGGGGCAGGATTGAACACTGAAGCTTTCTTT.

This sequence joins TRBV9 and TRBJ2-7; TRBD1 is a possible D gene (7 bases). Trimming shortened V by 4 bases and J by 6 bases, and 23 bases separated the two germline ends. Germline V gene data show CDR1 as SGDLS and CDR2 as YYNGEE. The CDR3 contains 16 residues. The CDR3 reads CASSRGSGQNLPEQYF. The CDR3 region has the DNA TGTGCCAGCAGCCGGGGGTCGGGACAGAACCTACCCGAGCAGTACTTC.

V and J are TRBV7-9 and TRBJ2-2; 8 bases line up with TRBD1. This CDR3 has 15 amino acids. The V gene end was trimmed by 5 bases and the J gene end by 5 bases; junction bases not matched to a gene: 7. CDR1 and CDR2 (germline): SEHNR, FQNEAQ (reference sequence). Written as DNA, the CDR3 is TGTGCCAGCAGCCCAGGACAGGGCCGAACCGGGGAGCTGTTTTTT. The encoded protein is CASSPGQGRTGELFF.

The chain is built from TRBV14 and TRBJ1-1; D not certain. The germline CDR1 and CDR2 sequences are SGHDN and FVKESK. The ends were cut back, 5 bases at V and 8 bases at J, with 15 bases in the middle. The CDR3 is made up of 13 amino acids. The CDR3 sequence is CASSTTLVLEAFF. In nucleotides, the CDR3 is TGTGCCAGCAGCACTACTTTGGTTTTGGAAGCTTTCTTT. Drawing the rest from reference TRBV14 and TRBJ1-1, the complete variable domain is EAGVTQFPSHSVIEKGQTVTLRCDPISGHDNLYWYRRVMGKEIKFLLHFVKESKQDESGMPNNRFLAERTGGTYSTLKVQPAELEDSGVYFCASSTTLVLEAFFGQGTRLTVV.

This CDR3 is CASRRGLSTDTQYF. The CDR3 nucleotides read TGTGCCAGCAGGCGGGGGTTAAGCACAGATACGCAGTATTTT. The chain couples TRBV6-1 to TRBJ2-3, with 7 bases identical to TRBD2. The ends lost 6 bases at V and 0 bases at J; junction bases unmatched: 3. This CDR3 spans 14 amino acids. Per the germline V gene, CDR1 is MNHNS and CDR2 is SASEGT.

DNA of the CDR3: TGTGCCAGCAGCTTAGGGGGACAGGGAGGTATTGAGACCCAGTACTTC. This sequence encodes CASSLGGQGGIETQYF. The chain uses TRBV11-3 and TRBJ2-5; 9 bases fit TRBD1. Per the germline V gene, CDR1 is SGHNT and CDR2 is YENEEA. This CDR3 has 16 residues. Unmatched junction bases numbered 8, after V lost 1 base and J lost 5 bases.

Only one count was recorded for this clone. This chain joins TRBV2 and TRBJ1-1; 7 bases align to TRBD1. CDR1 SNHLY and CDR2 FYNNEI come from the germline V gene. CDR3 length: 15 residues. The V segment lost 2 bases and the J segment 5 bases; nucleotides outside the gene matches: 8. The DNA of the CDR3 is TGTGCCAGCAGTGAATCCTACAGGGGTGAAACTGAAGCTTTCTTT. It yields the protein CASSESYRGETEAFF.

V and J are TRBV12-5 and TRBJ2-1; TRBD2 is a possible D gene (6 bases). The germline V gene has CDR1 LGHNT and CDR2 FRNRAP. The germline V and J ends were trimmed by 2 bases and 1 base, with 15 bases remaining between them. CDR3 length: 17 amino acids. The CDR3 loop reads CASGLTLDGGSYNEQFF. The CDR3, as DNA: TGTGCTAGTGGTTTGACCCTGGACGGGGGATCCTACAATGAGCAGTTCTTC.

The rearrangement joins TRBV4-1 to TRBJ2-3; 9 bases agree with TRBD2. The CDR3 extends over 18 amino acids. CDR1 and CDR2 (germline): MGHRA, YSYEKL. The V segment lost 5 bases and the J segment 3 bases; nucleotides outside the gene matches: 15. The CDR3 nucleotides are TGCGCCAGCAGCAGAATGGGCGGCGGGGGGGTCATAACAGATACGCAGTATTTT. Amino acid sequence: CASSRMGGGGVITDTQYF.

The chain carries TRBV5-4 and TRBJ2-5, with 15 bases lining up with TRBD2. V dropped 4 bases and J dropped 2; count of bases not matched to a gene: 3. The CDR3 loop spans 16 amino acids. Germline V gene sequence: CDR1 SGHNT, CDR2 YYREEE (reference sequence). CDR3 loop: CASSLGLAGGQETQYF. In nucleotides, the CDR3 is TGTGCCAGCAGCCTCGGACTAGCGGGAGGGCAAGAGACCCAGTACTTC.

The V gene is TRBV6-5, the J gene TRBJ2-5, with D uncertain. The assigned J gene may be wrong: the sequence end matches TRBJ2-7 better. CDR3 length: 12 amino acids. Germline V gives CDR1 MNHEY, CDR2 SVGAGI. CDR3: CASSPSSYEQYF. Here the CDR3 DNA reads TGTGCCAGCAGTCCTAGCTCCTACGAGCAGTACTTC.

This clone was picked up one time. Distinct nucleotide sequences in the sample also encode this CDR3. The V and J genes are TRBV6-4 and TRBJ2-1; D perhaps matches TRBD2 (6 bases). This CDR3 comprises 14 residues. V lost 5 bases to trimming and J lost 1 base, with 9 bases between them. Germline CDR1 MRHNA, CDR2 SNTAGT. CDR3 sequence reads: CASSLGGSYNEQFF. Written as DNA, the CDR3 is TGTGCCAGCAGTTTGGGGGGTTCCTACAATGAGCAGTTCTTC.